This T cell receptor (beta chain) was identified during a study of cytomegalovirus exposure and HLA in healthy donors. Sequencing used immunoSEQ multiplex PCR; TCRdb keeps in-frame clones, though not all of them. The sample contains hundreds of thousands of clones, 75% to 90% of which appear only once. The source is a woman aged 30 to 39 in good health and CMV-seropositive. Sequenced: PBMCs.

The CDR3 DNA reads as TGTGCCAGCAGTTTATCGAATAGCGGGGTACCCTACGAGCAGTACTTC. Translation: CASSLSNSGVPYEQYF. This rearrangement joins TRBV27 to TRBJ2-7; 8 nucleotides match TRBD2. CDR3 size: 16 residues. Germline V gene data show CDR1 as MNHEY and CDR2 as SMNVEV (reference sequence). V dropped 0 bases and J dropped 2; count of bases not matched to a gene: 6.